The rows below give T cell receptor beta chains drawn from one sample of a study of cytomegalovirus exposure and HLA in healthy donors. Generated by immunoSEQ multiplex PCR, the TCRdb table keeps only in-frame clones and is missing some. This sample carries around 140,000 clones, roughly 79% of them seen once, and the ten largest clones take around 1.3%. The source material was PBMCs. The receptors come from a woman in her 40s in good health and CMV-seronegative. Each CDR3 is given with its conserved first and last residue. D genes are given only for firm matches. Size tells how often a clone was seen (once, few, many) or the class of an expanded clone, and some rows leave it out.

v_gene,d_gene,j_gene,abundance,CDR3aa,CDR3nt
TRBV9,.,TRBJ1-2,.,CASSVSYSGSYTF,TGTGCCAGCAGCGTCTCCTACTCGGGGAGCTACACCTTC
TRBV5-1,.,TRBJ1-6,.,CASSPGVSGNSPLHF,TGCGCCAGCAGTCCAGGGGTGAGTGGGAATTCACCCCTCCACTTT
TRBV28,.,TRBJ1-1,.,CASSAGTRNTEAFF,TGTGCCAGCAGTGCCGGGACAAGGAACACTGAAGCTTTCTTT
TRBV5-4,.,TRBJ2-7,.,CASSTAGTGQFTEQYF,TGTGCCAGCAGCACAGCCGGGACTGGGCAATTCACCGAGCAGTACTTC
TRBV6-9,.,TRBJ1-2,once,CASSYLPGKGYTF,TGTGCCAGCAGTTATTTACCAGGAAAAGGCTACACCTTC
TRBV13,TRBD2,TRBJ2-7,.,CASSLGLTSGSYEQYF,TGTGCCAGCAGCTTAGGCCTGACTAGCGGATCCTACGAGCAGTACTTC
TRBV2,TRBD1,TRBJ1-1,.,CASSPGGGTEAFF,TGTGCCAGCAGTCCAGGGGGCGGAACTGAAGCTTTCTTT
TRBV19,.,TRBJ1-5,many,CASSRAVFQPQHF,TGTGCCAGTAGTAGGGCAGTGTTCCAGCCCCAGCATTTT
TRBV2,.,TRBJ1-1,.,CASSGQSNTEAFF,TGTGCCAGCAGCGGACAGTCGAACACTGAAGCTTTCTTT
TRBV4-1,TRBD1,TRBJ1-2,.,CASSQGGQEANYGYTF,TGCGCCAGCAGCCAAGGGGGACAGGAAGCTAACTATGGCTACACCTTC
TRBV4-1,TRBD1,TRBJ1-1,few,CASSQDRGSAEAFF,TGCGCCAGCAGCCAAGACAGGGGGTCGGCTGAAGCTTTCTTT
TRBV6-1,.,TRBJ2-3,.,CASSESGRPVTDTQYF,TGTGCCAGCAGTGAATCGGGAAGGCCAGTGACAGATACGCAGTATTTT
TRBV6-6,TRBD1,TRBJ1-5,.,CASRPPRDRVNQPQHF,TGTGCCAGCAGGCCACCGCGGGACAGGGTAAATCAGCCCCAGCATTTT
TRBV28,TRBD1,TRBJ2-5,.,CASRWTGRETQYF,TGTGCCAGCAGATGGACAGGGCGGGAGACCCAGTACTTC
TRBV19,.,TRBJ1-5,.,CASRHQAGQKTTQPQHF,TGTGCCAGTAGACACCAGGCGGGGCAGAAAACCACCCAGCCCCAGCATTTT
TRBV7-9,.,TRBJ1-1,.,CASSSTGTEAFF,TGTGCCAGCAGCAGCACCGGGACAGAAGCTTTCTTT
TRBV5-1,.,TRBJ1-5,.,CASSLTGENQPQHF,TGCGCCAGCAGCTTGACGGGAGAAAATCAGCCCCAGCATTTT
TRBV25-1,.,TRBJ1-5,.,CASSEYNTGTLMHQPQHF,TGTGCCAGCAGTGAATATAATACCGGGACATTGATGCATCAGCCCCAGCATTTT
TRBV5-6,.,TRBJ1-1,few,CASSFGGPLNTEAFF,TGTGCCAGCAGCTTCGGGGGGCCTTTGAACACTGAAGCTTTCTTT
TRBV6-5,.,TRBJ1-3,.,CASSPVFSGNTIYF,TGTGCCAGCAGTCCCGTTTTCTCTGGAAACACCATATATTTT
TRBV5-1,.,TRBJ1-4,.,CASTYDSPNEKLFF,TGCGCCAGCACTTACGACAGCCCTAATGAAAAACTGTTTTTT
TRBV6-5,TRBD1,TRBJ1-2,.,CASSLGRGHGYTF,TGTGCCAGCAGTTTGGGCAGGGGGCATGGCTACACCTTC